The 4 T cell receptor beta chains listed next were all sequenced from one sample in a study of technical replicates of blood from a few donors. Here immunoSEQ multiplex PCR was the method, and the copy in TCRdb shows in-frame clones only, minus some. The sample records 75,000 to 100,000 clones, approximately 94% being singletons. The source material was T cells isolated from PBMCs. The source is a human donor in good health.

The CDR3, as DNA: TGCAGCGTTGTCCATCGGACAGGGGTTCGTCCGGAAGCTTTCTTT. Its translation: CSVVHRTGVRPEAFF. The chain couples TRBV29-1 to TRBJ1-1; TRBD1 matches 9 bases. Germline-derived CDR1 and CDR2 are SQVTM and ANQGSEA. With 4 bases clipped from V and 8 bases from J, the junction kept 14 bases outside the gene matches. This CDR3 has 15 residues.

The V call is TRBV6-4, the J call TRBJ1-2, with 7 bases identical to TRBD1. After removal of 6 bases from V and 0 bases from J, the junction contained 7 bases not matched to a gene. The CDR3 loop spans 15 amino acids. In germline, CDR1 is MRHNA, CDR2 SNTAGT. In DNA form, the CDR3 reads TGTGCCAGCAGCGCCGGGACAGAAGCTAACTATGGCTACACCTTC. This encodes CASSAGTEANYGYTF.

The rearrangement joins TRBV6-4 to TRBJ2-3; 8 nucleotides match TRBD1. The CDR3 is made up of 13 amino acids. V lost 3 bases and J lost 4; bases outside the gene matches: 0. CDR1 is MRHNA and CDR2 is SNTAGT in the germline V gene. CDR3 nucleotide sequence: TGTGCCAGCAGTGAACAGGGGGCAGATACGCAGTATTTT. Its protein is CASSEQGADTQYF.

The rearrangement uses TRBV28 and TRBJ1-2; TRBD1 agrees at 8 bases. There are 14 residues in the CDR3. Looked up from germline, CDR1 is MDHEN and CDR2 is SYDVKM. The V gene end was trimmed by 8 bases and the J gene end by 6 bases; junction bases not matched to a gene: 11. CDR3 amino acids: CASDGYRGFNGYTF. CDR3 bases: TGTGCCAGCGACGGGTACAGGGGGTTCAATGGCTACACCTTC.